Listed below are T cell receptor beta chains from one sample, sequenced in a study of vaccination effects on CD4 cells after COVID-19. The data were produced by immunoSEQ multiplex PCR, yet TCRdb's version contains in-frame clones alone and is incomplete. The sample records some 68,000 clones, roughly 78% being singletons. These receptors have no known antigen. The material was CD4+ T cells from PBMCs cultured with HCoV-OC43 spike peptides, obtained before COVID-19 vaccination. The receptor source for this set is a human donor who received a COVID-19 vaccine. The CDR3 runs from the conserved cysteine through the conserved F or W. D genes are given only for firm matches. Clone sizes are given selectively: once, few, many, or a class where the clone is expanded.

CDR3 length	J gene	V gene	clone size	D gene	CDR3 protein
13	TRBJ2-1	TRBV5-1	NA	NA	CASSLLGPNEQFF
16	TRBJ1-4	TRBV11-2	NA	NA	CASSFGRTRRDEKLFF
16	TRBJ2-1	TRBV11-3	NA	TRBD1	CASSSHRGSSYNEQFF
15	TRBJ1-4	TRBV18	once	TRBD1	CASSESLQGTEKLFF
17	TRBJ2-2	TRBV7-9	once	NA	CASSLRLGTANTGELFF
16	TRBJ2-1	TRBV6-4	NA	NA	CASSPVVGGSLDEQFF
15	TRBJ1-6	TRBV19	few	NA	CASSMGGQDNSPLHF
12	TRBJ1-3	TRBV5-5	NA	NA	CASSSTGNTIYF
16	TRBJ2-2	TRBV4-3	few	TRBD1	CASSRQGEANTGELFF
13	TRBJ2-5	TRBV6-5	NA	NA	CASSSPGPATQYF
14	TRBJ1-2	TRBV24-1	NA	NA	CATSDWRGYYGYTF
15	TRBJ2-1	TRBV7-6	NA	NA	CASSFQQTKNNEQFF
15	TRBJ1-2	TRBV25-1	NA	NA	CASSEIGPANYGYTF
15	TRBJ2-1	TRBV19	NA	NA	CASSRGWVSYNEQFF
14	TRBJ1-5	TRBV19	NA	TRBD1	CASTGQFTIQPQHF
16	TRBJ2-3	TRBV7-3	NA	TRBD2	CASSSLAGGNGDTQYF
14	TRBJ1-3	TRBV7-2	NA	NA	CASSLGGSGNTIYF
14	TRBJ2-5	TRBV9	NA	TRBD2	CASAGGTTQETQYF
13	TRBJ2-1	TRBV2	NA	NA	CASRLEYNHEQFF
17	TRBJ2-2	TRBV6-2/TRBV6-3	few	TRBD1	CASSKTGTGGQAGELFF
15	TRBJ2-3	TRBV6-5	once	NA	CASSSPGLGGDTQYF
14	TRBJ2-5	TRBV7-7	NA	TRBD2	CASSPGLAVETQYF
14	TRBJ1-1	TRBV6-1	NA	NA	CASSETTGNTEAFF
14	TRBJ1-2	TRBV6-1	NA	NA	CASSEAVTRGGYTF
15	TRBJ2-3	TRBV10-1	NA	NA	CASSAPGAPPDTQYF
15	TRBJ1-1	TRBV4-3	NA	NA	CASSQVYRMNTEAFF
16	TRBJ2-6	TRBV10-1	NA	NA	CASSVGFVSGANVLTF
13	TRBJ1-2	TRBV5-1	once	NA	CASSLRGNYGYTF